This is a list of T cell receptor beta chains from one sample in a study of blood T cell repertoires in COVID-19. Libraries were prepared by immunoSEQ multiplex PCR; TCRdb keeps only in-frame clonotypes and omits some of them. This sample has roughly 60,000 clones, with 80% to 90% found just once. Sequenced sample: peripheral blood. The source of these receptors is a man aged 35-49 years with acute or convalescent COVID-19. CDR3s include the opening cysteine and the closing phenylalanine or tryptophan. Fields, in order: clone size, J gene, V gene, D gene, CDR3 protein, CDR3 DNA. A D gene is named only where the DNA matches it firmly. For some rows the clone size is stated as once, few or many, or as a class when expanded; others skip it.

once	TRBJ1-5	TRBV15	NA	CATSHTLGRNQPQHF	TGTGCCACCAGCCACACGTTAGGGAGGAATCAGCCCCAGCATTTT
NA	TRBJ2-3	TRBV29-1	TRBD2	CSIKGGRTSTDTQYF	TGCAGCATTAAGGGCGGGAGGACTAGCACAGATACGCAGTATTTT
NA	TRBJ2-2	TRBV10-1	TRBD1	CASNRGTGELFF	TGCGCCAGCAACAGGGGTACCGGGGAGCTGTTTTTT
NA	TRBJ1-1	TRBV7-8	NA	CASSLLWVEGGRTEAFF	TGTGCCAGCAGCTTACTTTGGGTTGAAGGGGGAAGGACTGAAGCTTTCTTT
NA	TRBJ2-7	TRBV11-2	NA	CASSPGQPYEQYF	TGTGCCAGCAGTCCCGGACAGCCTTACGAGCAGTACTTC
NA	TRBJ1-4	TRBV4-1	NA	CASSHDRREATTNEKLFF	TGCGCCAGCAGCCACGATCGGAGGGAAGCCACAACTAATGAAAAACTGTTTTTT
NA	TRBJ1-1	TRBV18	NA	CASSPTAGTGGGTEAFF	TGTGCCAGCTCACCCACAGCGGGGACGGGGGGCGGCACTGAAGCTTTCTTT
NA	TRBJ2-1	TRBV7-2	NA	CATTWDTYNEQFF	TGTGCCACCACTTGGGACACTTACAATGAGCAGTTCTTC
NA	TRBJ1-1	TRBV15	NA	CATSSSYGNTEAFF	TGTGCCACCAGCAGTTCTTACGGTAACACTGAAGCTTTCTTT
NA	TRBJ2-1	TRBV7-9	NA	CASSFYVGEQFF	TGTGCCAGCAGCTTTTATGTGGGCGAGCAGTTCTTC
NA	TRBJ1-2	TRBV9	TRBD1	CASSSTGHLDGYTF	TGTGCCAGCAGCTCGACAGGGCATCTAGATGGCTACACCTTC
once	TRBJ2-7	TRBV2	TRBD2	CASIRGGSSYEQYF	TGTGCCAGCATTCGGGGGGGGAGCTCCTACGAGCAGTACTTC
NA	TRBJ2-1	TRBV9	NA	CASSPQGINEQFF	TGTGCCAGCAGCCCCCAGGGTATCAATGAGCAGTTCTTC
NA	TRBJ2-3	TRBV6-5	TRBD1	CASSSIQGADTQYF	TGTGCCAGCAGTTCTATCCAGGGGGCAGATACGCAGTATTTT
NA	TRBJ1-2	TRBV5-5	NA	CASSLSQMYGYTF	TGTGCCAGCAGCTTGAGTCAGATGTATGGCTACACCTTC
once	TRBJ2-5	TRBV5-1	NA	CASSLEIADRGETQYF	TGCGCCAGCAGCTTGGAAATAGCGGACCGGGGGGAGACCCAGTACTTC
NA	TRBJ1-5	TRBV27	NA	CASSGGTPVHQPQHF	TGTGCCAGCAGTGGTGGGACACCCGTTCATCAGCCCCAGCATTTT
NA	TRBJ1-1	TRBV6-6	NA	CASSQSARALNTEAFF	TGTGCCAGCAGTCAGAGTGCCAGGGCATTGAACACTGAAGCTTTCTTT
NA	TRBJ1-1	TRBV6-5	NA	CASTSEVGNTEAFF	TGTGCCAGCACCTCAGAGGTAGGGAACACTGAAGCTTTCTTT
NA	TRBJ1-1	TRBV5-1	NA	CASSSLVGSETEAFF	TGCGCCAGCAGCAGTCTGGTGGGGAGCGAGACTGAAGCTTTCTTT
NA	TRBJ2-3	TRBV6-5	NA	CASTPDRRSSDTQYF	TGTGCCAGCACCCCAGACAGGCGCTCTTCAGATACGCAGTATTTT
NA	TRBJ2-7	TRBV11-3	TRBD2	CASSLIFKTSGEYVQYF	TGTGCCAGCAGCCTTATATTCAAGACTAGCGGAGAATACGTGCAGTACTTC
NA	TRBJ2-3	TRBV6-5	TRBD2	CASCPSGTTGDTQYF	TGTGCCAGCTGTCCTAGCGGGACAACCGGGGATACGCAGTATTTT
NA	TRBJ1-1	TRBV5-1	TRBD1	CASSGEQGEYTEAFF	TGCGCCAGCAGCGGGGAACAGGGGGAGTACACTGAAGCTTTCTTT
NA	TRBJ1-1	TRBV3-1/TRBV3-2	NA	CASSQAWGGTEAFF	TGTGCCAGCAGCCAAGCTTGGGGCGGTACTGAAGCTTTCTTT
NA	TRBJ2-5	TRBV6-5	TRBD1	CASSPGGETQYF	TGTGCCAGCAGTCCAGGGGGAGAGACCCAGTACTTC
NA	TRBJ2-5	TRBV9	NA	CASSREETQYF	TGTGCCAGCAGCAGGGAGGAGACCCAGTACTTC
NA	TRBJ1-2	TRBV7-9	TRBD1	CASSFRGTENYGYTF	TGTGCCAGCAGCTTCAGGGGGACAGAAAACTATGGCTACACCTTC
NA	TRBJ1-6	TRBV5-6	TRBD1	CASSPPTGNSPLHF	TGTGCCAGCAGTCCGCCGACAGGGAATTCACCCCTCCACTTT
NA	TRBJ1-2	TRBV30	NA	CAWSGPTLGYTF	TGTGCCTGGAGTGGCCCCACTCTTGGCTACACCTTC
NA	TRBJ1-6	TRBV2	TRBD1	CASGRDSNSPLHF	TGTGCCAGCGGCCGGGACAGTAATTCACCCCTCCACTTT
few	TRBJ1-1	TRBV29-1	NA	CSVALPRGGQNTEAFF	TGCAGCGTTGCCCTCCCCAGGGGAGGGCAGAACACTGAAGCTTTCTTT
NA	TRBJ1-1	TRBV6-5	TRBD1	CASNSEGAGNTEAFF	TGTGCCAGCAACAGCGAGGGGGCGGGGAACACTGAAGCTTTCTTT
NA	TRBJ1-5	TRBV14	NA	CASSQDRQPQHF	TGTGCCAGCAGCCAAGATCGTCAGCCCCAGCATTTT
NA	TRBJ2-5	TRBV3-1/TRBV3-2	NA	CASSLQNTQYF	TGTGCCAGCAGCCTCCAGAATACCCAGTACTTC
NA	TRBJ1-2	TRBV11-2	NA	CASSSGVLWNGYTF	TGTGCCAGCAGCTCCGGGGTACTCTGGAATGGCTACACCTTC
NA	TRBJ1-1	TRBV14	NA	CASSQYTGLANTEAFF	TGTGCCAGCAGCCAATATACAGGGTTGGCGAACACTGAAGCTTTCTTT
once	TRBJ2-1	TRBV9	TRBD2	CASSFSGGVYNEQFF	TGTGCCAGCAGCTTCAGCGGGGGAGTTTACAATGAGCAGTTCTTC
NA	TRBJ1-1	TRBV19	NA	CASSTNMYSAFF	TGTGCCAGTAGTACCAACATGTATTCGGCTTTCTTT
NA	TRBJ1-3	TRBV2	NA	CASSEGRTYSGNTIYF	TGTGCCAGCAGTGAGGGCAGGACTTACTCTGGAAACACCATATATTTT
NA	TRBJ1-3	TRBV11-2	NA	CASSLNHISSGNTIYF	TGTGCCAGCAGCTTAAACCACATAAGCTCTGGAAACACCATATATTTT